A selection of T cell receptor beta chains follows, all from one sample in a study of T cells in localized non-small cell lung cancer. This table comes from immunoSEQ multiplex PCR, and its TCRdb copy is limited to in-frame clones, with some not included. In the table there are fewer than 90,000 clones, approximately 84% of which are singletons. The sequenced sample was peripheral blood, obtained before any cancer treatment. The receptors were gathered from a man between 35 and 75 years old with stage I lung adenocarcinoma. Both conserved end residues are part of each CDR3. D genes are given only for firm matches. Clone size is stated in some rows and not others, as once, few, many or a class when expanded.

>TRBJ2-1|TRBV11-2|NA|NA
TGTGCCAGCAGCTTGGACCGCAACGGTGAGCAGTTCTTC
CASSLDRNGEQFF
>TRBJ2-7|TRBV27|NA|NA
TGTGCCAGCAGAGGGGACGCCGACGAGCAGTACTTC
CASRGDADEQYF
>TRBJ1-1|TRBV2|NA|many
TGTGCCAGCAGAGTTGAGGGTTCCGGGGCTGAAGCTTTCTTT
CASRVEGSGAEAFF
>TRBJ2-7|TRBV18|TRBD1|few
TGTGCCAGCTCACTTGGACAGGGGATGGCCTACGAGCAGTACTTC
CASSLGQGMAYEQYF
>TRBJ2-1|TRBV5-4|TRBD1|NA
TGTGCCAGCAGGGATGGGGCAGGGGGCTCCTCCTACAATGAGCAGTTCTTC
CASRDGAGGSSYNEQFF
>TRBJ1-2|TRBV25-1|NA|NA
TGTGCCAGCAGTGAACTCGGACAGAACTATGGCTACACCTTC
CASSELGQNYGYTF
>TRBJ2-3|TRBV15|NA|once
TGTGCCACCAGCAGAGATTCGGCAGATACGCAGTATTTT
CATSRDSADTQYF
>TRBJ2-7|TRBV19|TRBD1|NA
TGTGCGACCGGGACAGGGCTTTACGAGCAGTACTTC
CATGTGLYEQYF
>TRBJ2-7|TRBV9|TRBD2|NA
TGTGCCAGCAGCCCTCAGCTAGCGGCCTCCTACGAGCAGTACTTC
CASSPQLAASYEQYF
>TRBJ1-6|TRBV5-1|NA|NA
TGCGCCAGCAGCTTTCTAGGTACGGATTCACCCCTCCACTTT
CASSFLGTDSPLHF
>TRBJ2-3|TRBV6-6|TRBD1|NA
TGTGCCAGCAGTTTCCGGACAGGGATGGATACGCAGTATTTT
CASSFRTGMDTQYF
>TRBJ2-1|TRBV9|NA|NA
TGTGCCAGCAGCGTCGACTACAATGAGCAGTTCTTC
CASSVDYNEQFF
>TRBJ2-3|TRBV7-9|NA|NA
TGTGCCAGCACCAAATCCGGGACTTCCGCGGATACGCAGTATTTT
CASTKSGTSADTQYF
>TRBJ1-2|TRBV28|TRBD1|NA
TGTGCCAGCAGTACGCCGGGACAGGGGGCAATTAATGGCTACACCTTC
CASSTPGQGAINGYTF
>TRBJ1-3|TRBV5-1|NA|NA
TGCGCCAGCAGCTTGGACGACGGCTCTGGAAACACCATATATTTT
CASSLDDGSGNTIYF
>TRBJ2-3|TRBV7-3|NA|NA
TGTGCCAGCAGCTACCTCTCGAGGGGACTCACAGATACGCAGTATTTT
CASSYLSRGLTDTQYF